This TCR beta chain was sequenced in a study of T cell responses to AZD1222 COVID-19 vaccine. Study findings and constraints: Two AZD1222 administrations were followed by greater Spike-specific TCR breadth and depth. Donors in the cohort were predominantly white British and more often female, and clonal diversity was possibly underestimated. Repertoire sampling was restricted to post-peak T cell response timepoints.

CDR1 KGHDR and CDR2 SFDVKD come from the germline V gene. The CDR3 has 13 residues. V was trimmed by 10 bases and J by 0 bases, leaving 12 bases between them. Comment on this clone: What it binds is unknown.

Here immunoSEQ multiplex PCR was the method, and the copy in TCRdb shows in-frame clones only, minus some. The repertoire consists of roughly 110,000 clones, with about 90% occurring once and the leading ten covering around 4.9%. This sequence joins TRBV24-1 and TRBJ2-7; D is unclear. This clonotype was obtained from an adult who received the AZD1222 COVID-19 vaccine. The sample was peripheral blood, taken 28 days after the second AZD1222 dose. The CDR3, as DNA: TGTGCCACACGGAGAGGTAGCTCCTACGAGCAGTACTTC. Translating it yields CATRRGSSYEQYF.